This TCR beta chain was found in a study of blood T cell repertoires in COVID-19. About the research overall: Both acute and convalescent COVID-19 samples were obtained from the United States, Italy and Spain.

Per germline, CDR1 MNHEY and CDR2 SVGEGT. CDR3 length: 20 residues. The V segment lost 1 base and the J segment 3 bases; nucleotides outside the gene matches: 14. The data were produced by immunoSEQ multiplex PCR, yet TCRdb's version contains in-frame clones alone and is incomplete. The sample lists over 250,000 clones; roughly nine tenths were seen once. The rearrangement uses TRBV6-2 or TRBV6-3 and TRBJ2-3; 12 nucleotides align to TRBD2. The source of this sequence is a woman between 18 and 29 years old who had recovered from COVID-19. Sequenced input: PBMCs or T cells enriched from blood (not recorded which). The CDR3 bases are TGTGCCAGCAGTTACTTTGTTTCTCTAGCGGGGGGGCTAGGAACAGATACGCAGTATTTT. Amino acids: CASSYFVSLAGGLGTDTQYF.